This passage covers 11 T cell receptor beta chains from one sample sequenced in a study of blood T cell repertoires in COVID-19 (dated by TCRdb to 2018 to 2020). Preparation of the library involved the immunoSEQ multiplex PCR assay. TCRdb retrieved this table from immuneACCESS and kept in-frame rearrangements only. Not all clones are present; in checked studies, unresolved V genes account for under half, and no reason is known for the remainder. Here the sample has 250,000 or so clones; 84% occur a single time. Approximately 1.4% of the sample is in the top ten clones. Sequenced: peripheral blood. Source of these receptors: a middle-aged woman who had recovered from COVID-19.

J is TRBJ2-7 and V is TRBV6-5, with 7 bases that match TRBD1. This CDR3 has 13 amino acids. The V gene end was trimmed by 6 bases and the J gene end by 5 bases; junction bases not matched to a gene: 7. Per the germline V gene, CDR1 is MNHEY and CDR2 is SVGAGI. CDR3 coding DNA: TGTGCCAGCAGATCGGGACAGCCCCACGAGCAGTACTTC. This gives the protein CASRSGQPHEQYF.

This clone was counted once. V gene TRBV5-1 combines with J gene TRBJ1-4, with 10 bases identical to TRBD1. Germline CDR1 SGHRS, CDR2 YFSETQ. This CDR3 comprises 16 residues. J gave up 0 bases and V 4 bases, and 3 bases lay outside the gene matches. This CDR3 is CASSTGQGATNEKLFF. The CDR3 DNA reads as TGCGCCAGCAGCACCGGACAGGGGGCAACTAATGAAAAACTGTTTTTT.

The CDR3 loop is CASSSTGLGGLAGYTF. Written as DNA, the CDR3 is TGTGCCAGCAGCTCGACCGGCCTAGGAGGCCTCGCTGGCTACACCTTC. The chain recombines TRBV13 with TRBJ1-2; D unclear. Trimming took off 4 bases at V and 7 bases at J, with 22 bases between the two ends. CDR3 length: 16 residues. Germline CDR1 PRHDT, CDR2 FYEKMQ (reference sequence).

J is TRBJ1-5 and V is TRBV19; no clear D gene. Trimming took 8 bases from V and 0 from J, leaving 11 bases between them. The CDR3 is made up of 14 amino acids. CDR1 is LNHDA and CDR2 is SQIVND in the germline V gene (reference sequence). The CDR3 DNA reads TGTGCCAGTCGCGGCCTTTATAGCAATCAGCCCCAGCATTTT. As protein: CASRGLYSNQPQHF.

This clone was counted a few times. The chain couples TRBV7-6 to TRBJ1-5; D unclear. CDR1 and CDR2 from the germline V gene are SGHVS and FNYEAQ. The V end lost 1 base, the J end lost 2 bases, and 9 bases lay between the germline ends. CDR3 length equals 15 residues. The DNA of the CDR3 is TGTGCCAGCAGCTTAGGAACCCCGGGCAATCAGCCCCAGCATTTT. Translation gives CASSLGTPGNQPQHF.

The V and J genes are TRBV24-1 and TRBJ2-7; D is ambiguous. The V and J ends lost 3 bases and 6 bases respectively, with 14 bases between them. This CDR3 contains 14 residues. Looked up from germline, CDR1 is KGHDR and CDR2 is SFDVKD. As DNA, the CDR3 is TGTGCCACCAGTGATCCGATCACCCCAGGCGAGCAGTACTTC. This codes for CATSDPITPGEQYF.

This chain uses TRBV5-1 with TRBJ2-5; 9 nucleotides agree with TRBD2. CDR3 length equals 18 residues. Germline CDR1 is SGHRS and CDR2 is YFSETQ. The V gene end was trimmed by 4 bases and the J gene end by 5 bases; junction bases not matched to a gene: 18. CDR3 residues: CASSPRIFYSSGVETQYF. The DNA for the CDR3 is TGCGCCAGCAGCCCGCGGATTTTTTACTCTAGCGGGGTGGAGACCCAGTACTTC.

V is TRBV29-1 and J is TRBJ1-1; a weak D match, TRBD1 (6 bases). The CDR3 spans 12 residues. With 7 bases removed from V and 5 bases from J, the gap between germline ends came to 14 bases. Germline V gene sequence: CDR1 SQVTM, CDR2 ANQGSEA. The chain's CDR3 is CSAPRQGTEAFF. The CDR3, as DNA: TGCAGCGCCCCGAGGCAGGGGACTGAAGCTTTCTTT.

V usage is TRBV3-1 (or the pseudogene TRBV3-2) and J usage is TRBJ2-5; D gene uncertain. In germline, CDR1 is LGHDT, CDR2 YNNKEL (reference sequence). Trimming stripped 2 bases from V and 5 bases from J, with 6 bases between. The CDR3 runs 12 residues. CDR3 bases: TGTGCCAGCAGCCAATTGAGCGAGACCCAGTACTTC. Translating it yields CASSQLSETQYF.

The gene calls are TRBV9 and TRBJ1-1, with D uncertain. In germline, CDR1 is SGDLS, CDR2 YYNGEE. The germline V and J ends were trimmed by 4 bases and 6 bases, with 16 bases remaining between them. The CDR3 has 14 residues. The CDR3 loop is CASSLEGIGAEAFF. DNA for the CDR3: TGTGCCAGCAGCCTAGAGGGCATCGGGGCTGAAGCTTTCTTT.

J is TRBJ2-5 and V is TRBV2; tentatively, D is TRBD1 (5 bases). V was shortened by 4 bases and J by 6 bases, with 18 bases between the two germline ends. Germline-derived CDR1 and CDR2 are SNHLY and FYNNEI. This CDR3 has 15 residues. The CDR3 spells CASSVGRQSLKTQYF. The CDR3 region has the DNA TGTGCCAGCAGTGTGGGGCGTCAATCGCTGAAGACCCAGTACTTC. The full variable domain, rest sourced from reference TRBV2 and TRBJ2-5, is EPEVTQTPSHQVTQMGQEVILRCVPISNHLYFYWYRQILGQKVEFLVSFYNNEISEKSEIFDDQFSVERPDGSNFTLKIRSTKLEDSAMYFCASSVGRQSLKTQYFGPGTRLLVL.